The rows below give T cell receptor beta chains drawn from one sample of a study of OX40 agonist ivuxolimab in advanced cancers. The assay was immunoSEQ multiplex PCR, and TCRdb's table has in-frame clones only and misses some. The sample shows 60,000 to 75,000 clones, more than 70% of them seen only once. The specimen was CD4+ or CD8+ T cells sorted from blood, collected in a trial of the OX40 agonist ivuxolimab. The source of these receptors is an adult with an advanced solid tumor such as melanoma, head and neck, liver or kidney cancer. CDR3s include the opening cysteine and the closing phenylalanine or tryptophan. The D gene is left open where the match is weak. Clone sizes are given selectively: once, few, many, or a class where the clone is expanded.

j_call d_call clone_size v_call cdr3_aa cdr3_nt
TRBJ2-4 . once TRBV11-3 CASSLRVGLAKNIQYF TGTGCCAGCAGCCTCAGGGTGGGTCTAGCCAAAAACATTCAGTACTTC
TRBJ1-2 . . TRBV2 CASQGRGYTF TGTGCCAGTCAGGGTCGTGGCTACACCTTC
TRBJ1-4 TRBD1 . TRBV7-9 CASSSPTGLGSEKLFF TGTGCCAGCAGCTCGCCGACAGGGCTGGGCTCTGAAAAACTGTTTTTT
TRBJ2-1 . . TRBV4-1 CASSQVGRGWNEQFF TGCGCCAGCAGCCAAGTAGGTAGGGGGTGGAATGAGCAGTTCTTC
TRBJ1-2 . . TRBV27 CASREGGSINYGYTF TGTGCCAGCAGGGAAGGAGGGAGCATTAACTATGGCTACACCTTC
TRBJ2-5 TRBD1 . TRBV4-2 CASSPTGDRGETQYF TGTGCCAGCAGCCCGACAGGGGACCGGGGGGAGACCCAGTACTTC
TRBJ2-3 . once TRBV25-1 CASSELVQGPDTQYF TGTGCCAGCAGTGAATTGGTGCAGGGTCCAGATACGCAGTATTTT
TRBJ2-4 . . TRBV19 CASSMGQGLAKNIQYF TGTGCCAGTAGTATGGGCCAGGGGCTAGCCAAAAACATTCAGTACTTC
TRBJ1-1 . few TRBV18 CASSPQGNTEAFF TGTGCCAGCTCACCACAGGGGAACACTGAAGCTTTCTTT
TRBJ2-7 TRBD1 . TRBV7-2 CASSRGQIYEQYF TGTGCCAGCAGCCGGGGACAGATTTACGAGCAGTACTTC
TRBJ1-2 . . TRBV6-6 CASSYSELAGSGYTF TGTGCCAGCAGTTACTCAGAGTTAGCGGGGAGTGGCTACACCTTC
TRBJ2-2 . . TRBV5-1 CASSPGTNTGELFF TGCGCCAGCAGCCCCGGGACAAACACTGGGGAGCTGTTTTTT
TRBJ1-2 TRBD1 few TRBV29-1 CSVDRGLGYTF TGCAGCGTTGACAGGGGGCTTGGCTACACCTTC
TRBJ1-5 TRBD1 . TRBV19 CASRYRGLDQPQHF TGTGCCAGTAGGTACAGGGGTTTGGATCAGCCCCAGCATTTT
TRBJ2-1 TRBD2 . TRBV7-3 CASSLGGAANEQFF TGTGCCAGCAGCTTGGGAGGGGCGGCCAATGAGCAGTTCTTC
TRBJ1-2 TRBD1 . TRBV5-5 CASSKGQGANYGYTF TGTGCCAGCAGCAAAGGACAGGGGGCTAACTATGGCTACACCTTC
TRBJ2-7 TRBD2 . TRBV7-2 CASSRIAGGSYEQYF TGTGCCAGCAGCCGAATAGCGGGAGGGAGCTACGAGCAGTACTTC
TRBJ2-3 TRBD2 . TRBV14 CASSQDGLAGEVDTQYF TGTGCCAGCAGCCAAGATGGACTAGCGGGAGAAGTAGATACGCAGTATTTT
TRBJ1-1 TRBD1 . TRBV7-3 CASSDRGIAEAFF TGTGCCAGCAGCGACAGGGGAATAGCTGAAGCTTTCTTT
TRBJ2-7 . . TRBV25-1 CASSEYGSSHEQYF TGTGCCAGCAGTGAATACGGGAGCAGCCACGAGCAGTACTTC
TRBJ1-1 . once TRBV11-2 CASSSQLNTEAFF TGTGCCAGCAGCTCACAGCTGAACACTGAAGCTTTCTTT
TRBJ1-6 TRBD1 . TRBV28 CASRRQGSYNSPLHF TGTGCCAGCAGAAGACAGGGCTCCTATAATTCACCCCTCCACTTT
TRBJ1-2 . . TRBV2 CASSDGRDTSNGYTF TGTGCCAGCAGTGATGGGCGGGATACTTCGAATGGCTACACCTTC
TRBJ2-3 TRBD1 . TRBV7-9 CASRSQQGQSATDTQYF TGTGCCAGCAGATCACAACAGGGGCAGTCGGCCACAGATACGCAGTATTTT
TRBJ1-1 TRBD1 . TRBV10-3 CAIRSIPGQGMNTEAFF TGTGCCATCAGATCCATCCCGGGACAGGGAATGAACACTGAAGCTTTCTTT
TRBJ1-2 TRBD1 few TRBV18 CASSPRDSPTYGYTF TGTGCCAGCTCACCCCGGGACAGCCCTACCTATGGCTACACCTTC
TRBJ1-1 . . TRBV11-1 CASSLGPGDTEAFF TGTGCCAGCAGCTTAGGCCCGGGGGACACTGAAGCTTTCTTT
TRBJ2-5 TRBD2 once TRBV6-5 CASSSGRTSGGETQYF TGTGCCAGCAGTTCCGGAAGGACTAGCGGGGGAGAGACCCAGTACTTC
TRBJ1-2 . . TRBV2 CASTSGIYGYTF TGTGCCAGCACTAGTGGAATCTATGGCTACACCTTC